The following is a T cell receptor beta chain sequence with its context. The antigen is unknown. Germline values: CDR1 GTSNPN, CDR2 SVGIG (reference sequence). The CDR3 length is 17 residues. V dropped 0 bases and J dropped 4 bases, with 22 bases sitting between them. Both 60 Vbeta primers and 13 Jbeta primers went into the PCR. The method was immunoSEQ multiplex PCR; TCRdb's version includes in-frame clones alone and lacks a portion of them. In the table there are some 170,000 clones, more than 65% of which are singletons. This specimen comes from a study of cytomegalovirus exposure and HLA in healthy donors. Study-wide results and caveats: Because they were indistinguishable, some V segments, including TRBV6-2 and TRBV6-3, were excluded. While the bulk of TCR sequences proved rare, some public TCRs turned up in many donors. A later analysis showed TCR association rates differing by HLA locus, peaking at DRB1 and lowest at HLA-C. TCR beta chain V- and J-gene trimming was linked, in a later analysis, to a missense variant in DCLRE1C.

The sequenced material came from PBMCs. The chain has TRBV30 and TRBJ2-7; TRBD2 might be the D (5 bases). The origin of this receptor is a female donor in good health and CMV-seronegative. In DNA, the CDR3 is TGTGCCTGGAGTGTATTCTCTTTAAGGCAGGACTTTTACGAGCAGTACTTC. Translating it yields CAWSVFSLRQDFYEQYF.